This T cell receptor beta chain was found in a study of cytomegalovirus exposure and HLA in healthy donors. Primers: 60 Vbeta forward and 13 Jbeta reverse. Libraries were prepared by immunoSEQ multiplex PCR; TCRdb keeps only in-frame clonotypes and omits some of them. The sample holds approximately 110,000 clones, roughly 15% seen once. Sample: PBMCs. This TCR was recovered from a woman aged 18-29 years in good health and CMV-seronegative.

CDR3: CASSIDRVNEQFF. CDR3 bases: TGCGCCAGCAGCATAGACAGGGTCAATGAGCAGTTCTTC. The rearrangement uses TRBV5-1 and TRBJ2-1; 7 nucleotides agree with TRBD1. The CDR3 totals 13 residues. Germline V CDR1 and CDR2: SGHRS, YFSETQ. V gave up 4 bases and J gave up 6 bases; unmatched junction bases: 4.